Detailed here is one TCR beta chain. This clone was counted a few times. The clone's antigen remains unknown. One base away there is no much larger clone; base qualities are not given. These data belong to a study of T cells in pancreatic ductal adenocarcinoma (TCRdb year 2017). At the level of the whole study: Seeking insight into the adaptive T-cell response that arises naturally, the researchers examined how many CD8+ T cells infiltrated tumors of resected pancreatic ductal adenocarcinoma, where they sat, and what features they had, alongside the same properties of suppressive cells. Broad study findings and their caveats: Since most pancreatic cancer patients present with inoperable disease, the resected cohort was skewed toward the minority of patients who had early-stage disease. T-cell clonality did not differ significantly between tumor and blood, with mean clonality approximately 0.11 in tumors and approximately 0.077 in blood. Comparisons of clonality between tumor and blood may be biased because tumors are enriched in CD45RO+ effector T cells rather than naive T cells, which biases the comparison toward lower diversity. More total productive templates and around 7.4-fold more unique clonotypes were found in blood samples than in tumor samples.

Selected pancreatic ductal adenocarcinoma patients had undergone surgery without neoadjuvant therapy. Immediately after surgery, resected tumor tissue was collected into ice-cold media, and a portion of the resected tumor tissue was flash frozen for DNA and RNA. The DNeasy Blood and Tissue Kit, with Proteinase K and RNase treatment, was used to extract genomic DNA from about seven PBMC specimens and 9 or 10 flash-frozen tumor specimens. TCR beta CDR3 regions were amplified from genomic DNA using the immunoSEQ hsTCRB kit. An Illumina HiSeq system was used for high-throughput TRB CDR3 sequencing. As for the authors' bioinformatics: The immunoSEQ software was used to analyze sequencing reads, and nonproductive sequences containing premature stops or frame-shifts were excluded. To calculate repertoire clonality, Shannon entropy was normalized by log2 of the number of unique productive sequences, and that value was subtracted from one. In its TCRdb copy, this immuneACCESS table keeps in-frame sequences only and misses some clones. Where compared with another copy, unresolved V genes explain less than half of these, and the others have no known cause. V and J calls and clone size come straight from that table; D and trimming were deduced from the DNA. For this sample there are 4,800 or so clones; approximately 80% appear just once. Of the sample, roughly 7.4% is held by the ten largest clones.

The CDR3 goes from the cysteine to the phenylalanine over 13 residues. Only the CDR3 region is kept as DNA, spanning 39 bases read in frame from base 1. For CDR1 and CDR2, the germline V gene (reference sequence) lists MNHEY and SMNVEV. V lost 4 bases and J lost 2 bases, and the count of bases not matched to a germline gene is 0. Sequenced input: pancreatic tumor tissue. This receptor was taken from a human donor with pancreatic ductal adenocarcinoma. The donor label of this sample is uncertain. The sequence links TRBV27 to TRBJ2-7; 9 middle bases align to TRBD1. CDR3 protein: CASSWTGAYEQYF. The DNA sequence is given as TGTGCCAGCAGTTGGACAGGGGCCTACGAGCAGTACTTC.